Each of the 17 T cell receptor beta chains below was sequenced from the same sample in a study of shared clonotypes between healthy human individuals. Profiling relied on immunoSEQ multiplex PCR, and the TCRdb table lists in-frame clones only, not all of them. The sample includes more than 2 million clones, roughly 96% of them seen just once. The material sequenced was naive CD4+ T cells sorted from blood. Subset reported: CD45RA+ positively selected. The receptors derive from a man between 18 and 29 years old in good health.

The chain employs TRBV4-3 and TRBJ2-6, with D possibly matching TRBD2 (5 bases). This CDR3 spans 15 amino acids. Trimming removed 6 bases from V and 0 bases from J, with 9 bases in between. Germline-derived CDR1 and CDR2 are LGHNA and YSLEER. Written as DNA, the CDR3 is TGCGCCAGCAGTAAAGAGGGCTCTGGGGCCAACGTCCTGACTTTC. It encodes CASSKEGSGANVLTF.

The chain combines TRBV19 with TRBJ1-2; D gene ambiguous. Trimming removed 3 bases from V and 0 bases from J, with 5 bases in between. The CDR3 extends over 13 amino acids. Germline V gives CDR1 LNHDA, CDR2 SQIVND (reference sequence). The CDR3 spells CASSIVSNYGYTF. DNA for the CDR3: TGTGCCAGTAGTATCGTCTCTAACTATGGCTACACCTTC. Using reference TRBV19 and TRBJ1-2 for the parts outside the CDR3, the full variable domain is DGGITQSPKYLFRKEGQNVTLSCEQNLNHDAMYWYRQDPGQGLRLIYYSQIVNDFQKGDIAEGYSVSREKKESFPLTVTSAQKNPTAFYLCASSIVSNYGYTFGSGTRLTVV.

The chain combines TRBV11-2 with TRBJ1-5; D ambiguous. The CDR3 loop spans 14 amino acids. From germline, CDR1 is SGHAT and CDR2 FQNNGV. V lost 5 bases, J lost 1 base, and 9 bases lay in between. The chain's CDR3 is CASSQEGSNQPQHF. CDR3 DNA: TGTGCCAGCAGCCAGGAGGGAAGCAATCAGCCCCAGCATTTT.

The chain links TRBV5-1 to TRBJ1-2; the D gene is possibly TRBD1 (5 bases). V was pared by 4 bases and J by 4 bases, with 14 bases between. CDR1 is SGHRS, CDR2 YFSETQ, per germline. The CDR3 is 14 amino acids. CDR3 bases: TGCGCCAGCAGCCCCCCGGCAGGGTCCTATGGCTACACCTTC. This gives the protein CASSPPAGSYGYTF.

V and J are TRBV30 and TRBJ1-6; 9 bases agree with TRBD1. The CDR3 runs to 14 residues. After removal of 2 bases from V and 7 bases from J, the junction contained 3 bases not matched to a gene. CDR1 and CDR2 (germline): GTSNPN, SVGIG (reference sequence). CDR3: CAWSSGTGNSPLHF. The CDR3 region has the DNA TGTGCCTGGAGTTCCGGGACAGGGAATTCACCCCTCCACTTT.

With regard to this clone: Other DNA sequences in this specimen translate into the identical CDR3. This chain links TRBV5-1 with TRBJ2-3, with D perhaps TRBD1 (5 bases). CDR3 length: 13 residues. The ends were cut back, 1 base at V and 6 bases at J, with 9 bases in the middle. The germline gives CDR1 SGHRS, CDR2 YFSETQ. The chain's CDR3 is CASSLQGTDTQYF. In nucleotides, the CDR3 is TGCGCCAGCAGCTTGCAGGGAACGGATACGCAGTATTTT.

The chain recombines TRBV9 with TRBJ2-3; D is unresolved. Germline V gene data show CDR1 as SGDLS and CDR2 as YYNGEE. The CDR3 loop spans 14 amino acids. V lost 3 bases and J lost 5, with 13 bases in between. CDR3 nucleotide sequence: TGTGCCAGCAGCGCATCATTAGTACTAGATACGCAGTATTTT. Protein sequence: CASSASLVLDTQYF.

The chain's CDR3 is CASSLGRGLTYGYTF. The CDR3 DNA sequence: TGTGCCAGCAGTTTAGGCAGGGGGCTCACCTATGGCTACACCTTC. The chain uses TRBV28 and TRBJ1-2; TRBD1 aligns across 8 bases. After removal of 2 bases from V and 4 bases from J, the junction contained 6 bases not matched to a gene. The CDR3 runs to 15 residues. Germline lookup yields CDR1 MDHEN and CDR2 SYDVKM.

The V call is TRBV6-5, the J call TRBJ2-3, with a tentative D call TRBD2 (5 bases). Deletions cut 10 bases from V and 5 bases from J, with 10 bases between. The CDR3 totals 11 residues. In germline, CDR1 is MNHEY, CDR2 SVGAGI. The CDR3 loop is CATVRGDTQYF. CDR3 DNA: TGTGCCACCGTCCGGGGAGATACGCAGTATTTT.

The V and J genes are TRBV30 and TRBJ2-4, with D unclear. Germline-derived CDR1 and CDR2 are GTSNPN and SVGIG (reference sequence). The CDR3 contains 12 residues. The DNA for the CDR3 is TGTGCGGTTGCGGTAGCCAAAAACATTCAGTACTTC. Translation gives CAVAVAKNIQYF.

This chain joins TRBV5-1 and TRBJ2-3; the D call may be TRBD1 or TRBD2 (6 bases each). Germline V lookup: CDR1 SGHRS, CDR2 YFSETQ. The CDR3 covers 16 residues. V dropped 0 bases and J dropped 4 bases, with 15 bases sitting between them. CDR3 nucleotide sequence: TGCGCCAGCAGCTTGGAAGGGGGGAGGACCCCAGATACGCAGTATTTT. This translates into CASSLEGGRTPDTQYF.

J is TRBJ1-4 and V is TRBV4-3; maybe TRBD1 (5 bases). Trimming took 0 bases from V and 2 from J, leaving 10 bases between them. The CDR3 is 16 amino acids. From germline, CDR1 is LGHNA and CDR2 YSLEER. DNA for the CDR3: TGCGCCAGCAGCCAAGATGGGGCAGGGACTAATGAAAAACTGTTTTTT. Protein sequence: CASSQDGAGTNEKLFF.

V is TRBV7-2 and J is TRBJ1-2; 8 positions match TRBD1. Germline assignment: CDR1 SGHTA and CDR2 FQGNSA. CDR3 length: 13 residues. V trimming: 4 bases; J trimming: 4 bases; junction bases outside the gene matches: 2. CDR3 in amino acids: CASSSGGVYGYTF. The CDR3 DNA reads as TGTGCCAGCAGCTCAGGGGGCGTCTATGGCTACACCTTC.

CDR3 nucleotides: TGTGCCAGCAGTTACTCGAACACCGGGGAGCTGTTTTTT. Its translation: CASSYSNTGELFF. This rearrangement joins TRBV6-6 to TRBJ2-2; D gene uncertain. Germline CDR1 reads MNHNY; CDR2 reads SVGAGI (reference sequence). V lost 0 bases, J lost 1 base, and 0 bases lay in between. CDR3 size: 13 residues.

This chain joins TRBV5-4 and TRBJ2-7, with 8 nucleotides matching TRBD1. Trimming took 8 bases from V and 0 from J; bases not matched to a gene: 7. Germline V lookup: CDR1 SGHNT, CDR2 YYREEE (reference sequence). The CDR3 extends over 14 amino acids. This chain's CDR3 is CASQPGQASYEQYF. In nucleotides, the CDR3 is TGTGCCAGTCAACCGGGACAGGCCTCCTACGAGCAGTACTTC.

The chain joins TRBV5-1 to TRBJ1-3; a weak D match, TRBD1 (6 bases). The CDR3 extends over 16 amino acids. V shed 4 bases and J shed 2 bases, with 16 bases lying between them. Germline CDR1 reads SGHRS; CDR2 reads YFSETQ. The CDR3 bases are TGCGCCAGCAGCCTCACACAGGGTAACCCTGGAAACACCATATATTTT. Its translation is CASSLTQGNPGNTIYF.

The chain is built from TRBV7-2 and TRBJ2-5; D gene ambiguous. Germline CDR1 SGHTA, CDR2 FQGNSA. This CDR3 is built from 14 residues. V shed 0 bases and J shed 2 bases, with 7 bases lying between them. CDR3 residues: CASSLAGRQETQYF. The CDR3 bases are TGTGCCAGCAGCTTAGCGGGAAGGCAAGAGACCCAGTACTTC.